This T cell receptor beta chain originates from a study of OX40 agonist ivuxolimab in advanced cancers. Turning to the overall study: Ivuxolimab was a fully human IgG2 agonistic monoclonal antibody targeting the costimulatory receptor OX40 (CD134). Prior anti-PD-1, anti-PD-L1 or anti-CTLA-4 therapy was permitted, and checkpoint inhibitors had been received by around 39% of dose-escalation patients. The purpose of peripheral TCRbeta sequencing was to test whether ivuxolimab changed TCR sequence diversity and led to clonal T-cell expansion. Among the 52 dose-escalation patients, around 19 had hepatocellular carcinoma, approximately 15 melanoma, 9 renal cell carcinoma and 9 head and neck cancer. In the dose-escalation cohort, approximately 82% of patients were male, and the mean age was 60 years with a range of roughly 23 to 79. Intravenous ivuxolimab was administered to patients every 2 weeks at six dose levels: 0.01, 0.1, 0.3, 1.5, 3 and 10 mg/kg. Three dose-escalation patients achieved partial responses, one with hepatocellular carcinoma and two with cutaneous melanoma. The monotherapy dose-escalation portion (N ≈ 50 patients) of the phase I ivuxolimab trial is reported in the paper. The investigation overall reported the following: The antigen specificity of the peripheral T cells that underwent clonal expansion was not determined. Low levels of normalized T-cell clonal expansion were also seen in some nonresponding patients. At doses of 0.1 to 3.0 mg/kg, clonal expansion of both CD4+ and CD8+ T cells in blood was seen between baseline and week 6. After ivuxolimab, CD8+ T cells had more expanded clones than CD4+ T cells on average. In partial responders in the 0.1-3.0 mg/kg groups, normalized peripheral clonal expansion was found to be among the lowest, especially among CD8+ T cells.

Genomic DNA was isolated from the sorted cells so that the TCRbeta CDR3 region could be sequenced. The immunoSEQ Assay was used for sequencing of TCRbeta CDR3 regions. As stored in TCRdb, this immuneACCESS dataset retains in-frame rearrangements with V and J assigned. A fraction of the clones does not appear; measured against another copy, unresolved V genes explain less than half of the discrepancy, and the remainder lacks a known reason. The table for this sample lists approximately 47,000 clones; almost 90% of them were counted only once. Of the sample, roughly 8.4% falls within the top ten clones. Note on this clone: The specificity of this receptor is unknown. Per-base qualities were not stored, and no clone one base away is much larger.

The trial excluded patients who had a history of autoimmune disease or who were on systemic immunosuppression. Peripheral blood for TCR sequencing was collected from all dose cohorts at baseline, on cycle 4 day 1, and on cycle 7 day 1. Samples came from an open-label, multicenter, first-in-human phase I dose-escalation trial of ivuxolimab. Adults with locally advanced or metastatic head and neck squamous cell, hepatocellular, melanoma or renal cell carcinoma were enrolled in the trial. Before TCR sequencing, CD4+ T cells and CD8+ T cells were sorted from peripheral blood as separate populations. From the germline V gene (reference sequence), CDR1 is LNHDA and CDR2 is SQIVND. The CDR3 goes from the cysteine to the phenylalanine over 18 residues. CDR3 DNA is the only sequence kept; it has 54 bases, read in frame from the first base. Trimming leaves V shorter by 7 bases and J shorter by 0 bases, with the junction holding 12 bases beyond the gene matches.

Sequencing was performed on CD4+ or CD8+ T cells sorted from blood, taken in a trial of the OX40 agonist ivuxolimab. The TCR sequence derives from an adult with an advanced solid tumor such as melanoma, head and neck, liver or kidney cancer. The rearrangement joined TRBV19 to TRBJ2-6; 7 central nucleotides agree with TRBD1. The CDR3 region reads CASKVVDRTNSGANVLTF. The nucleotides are TGTGCCAGTAAGGTCGTGGACAGGACCAACTCTGGGGCCAACGTCCTGACTTTC.